One and the same sample provided the 2 T cell receptor beta chains below, sequenced in a study of Graves' ophthalmopathy and Graves' hyperthyroidism. Amplifying from RNA transcripts, the study obtained TCR beta CDR3 regions. An opening RT-PCR round employed HTBI primers and preceded a second-round multiplex PCR. TCRdb reprocessed the multiplex PCR reads via MiXCR and lists one record per CDR3 protein. Of around 1.1 million distinct CDR3 sequences in the sample, roughly two fifths are singletons; the top ten hold approximately 10%. The sequenced sample consisted of peripheral blood or thyroid tissue (not recorded which). The receptors were gathered from an adult man with Graves' hyperthyroidism.

This clonotype has at least ten counts. The chain links TRBV7-2 to TRBJ1-1, with D maybe TRBD1 (5 bases). Trimming pared 1 base from V and 3 bases from J, leaving 9 bases between. Germline V gene data show CDR1 as SGHTA and CDR2 as FQGNSA. The CDR3 runs 14 residues. The CDR3 loop reads CASSLEPGDTEAFF. CDR3 DNA: TGTGCCAGCAGCTTAGAACCGGGGGACACTGAAGCTTTCTTT.

This clonotype was found a few times. The chain uses TRBV20-1 and TRBJ2-5; 11 bases map to TRBD1. Germline V gene lookup returns CDR1 DFQATT and CDR2 SNEGSKA (reference sequence). V lost 6 bases and J lost 1; bases outside the gene matches: 7. The CDR3 has 15 amino acids. Written as DNA, the CDR3 is TGCAGTGCCCCCGGGACAGGGGGAATCCAAGAGACCCAGTACTTC. This codes for CSAPGTGGIQETQYF.